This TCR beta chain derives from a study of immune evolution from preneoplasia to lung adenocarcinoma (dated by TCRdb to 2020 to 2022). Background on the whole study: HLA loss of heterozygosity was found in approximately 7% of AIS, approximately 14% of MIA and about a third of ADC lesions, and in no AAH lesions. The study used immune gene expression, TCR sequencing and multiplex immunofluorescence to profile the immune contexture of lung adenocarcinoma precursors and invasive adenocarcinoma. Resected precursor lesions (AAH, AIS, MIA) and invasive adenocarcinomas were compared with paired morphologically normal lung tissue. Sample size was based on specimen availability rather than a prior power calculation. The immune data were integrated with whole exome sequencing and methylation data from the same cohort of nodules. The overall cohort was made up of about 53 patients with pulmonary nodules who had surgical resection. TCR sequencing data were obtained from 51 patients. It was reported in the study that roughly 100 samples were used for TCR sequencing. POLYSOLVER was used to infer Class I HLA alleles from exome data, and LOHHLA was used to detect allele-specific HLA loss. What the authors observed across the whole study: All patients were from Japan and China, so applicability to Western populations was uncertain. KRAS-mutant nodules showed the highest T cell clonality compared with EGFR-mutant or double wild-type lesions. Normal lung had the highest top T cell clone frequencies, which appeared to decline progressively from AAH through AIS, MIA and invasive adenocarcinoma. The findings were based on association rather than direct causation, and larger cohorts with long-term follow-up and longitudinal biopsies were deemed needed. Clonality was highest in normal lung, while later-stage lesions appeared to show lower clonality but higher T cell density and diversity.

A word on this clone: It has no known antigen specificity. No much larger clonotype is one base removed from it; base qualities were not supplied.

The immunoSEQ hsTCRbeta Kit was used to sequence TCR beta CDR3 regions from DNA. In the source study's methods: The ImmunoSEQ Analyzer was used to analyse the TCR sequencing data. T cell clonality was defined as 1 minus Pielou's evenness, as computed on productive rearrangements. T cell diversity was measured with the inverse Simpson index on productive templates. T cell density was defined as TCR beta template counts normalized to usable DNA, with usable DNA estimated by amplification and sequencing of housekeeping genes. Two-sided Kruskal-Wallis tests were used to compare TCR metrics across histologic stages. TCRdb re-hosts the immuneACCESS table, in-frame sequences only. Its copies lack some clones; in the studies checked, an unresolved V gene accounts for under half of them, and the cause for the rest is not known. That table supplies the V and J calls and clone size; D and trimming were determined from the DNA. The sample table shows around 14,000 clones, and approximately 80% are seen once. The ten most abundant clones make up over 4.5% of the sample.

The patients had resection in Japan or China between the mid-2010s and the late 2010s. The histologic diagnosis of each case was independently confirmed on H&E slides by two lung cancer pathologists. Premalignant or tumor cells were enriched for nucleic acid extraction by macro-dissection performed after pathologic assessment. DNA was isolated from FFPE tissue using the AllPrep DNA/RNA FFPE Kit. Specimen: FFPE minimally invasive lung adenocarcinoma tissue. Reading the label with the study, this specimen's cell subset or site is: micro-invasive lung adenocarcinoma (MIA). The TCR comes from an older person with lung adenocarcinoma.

Read as DNA, the sequence is TGCAGTGCTACTATGGAGCAGTATTTT. Translated, this is CSATMEQYF. The rearranged chain carries TRBV20-1 and TRBJ2-3; the D gene is not confidently resolved. From cysteine to phenylalanine, the CDR3 is 9 amino acids long. Only CDR3 DNA is held: 27 bases, read in frame from base 1. In the germline V gene (reference sequence), CDR1 corresponds to DFQATT and CDR2 to SNEGSKA. V is cut by 4 bases and J by 11 bases, and the space between the germline ends is 7 bases.